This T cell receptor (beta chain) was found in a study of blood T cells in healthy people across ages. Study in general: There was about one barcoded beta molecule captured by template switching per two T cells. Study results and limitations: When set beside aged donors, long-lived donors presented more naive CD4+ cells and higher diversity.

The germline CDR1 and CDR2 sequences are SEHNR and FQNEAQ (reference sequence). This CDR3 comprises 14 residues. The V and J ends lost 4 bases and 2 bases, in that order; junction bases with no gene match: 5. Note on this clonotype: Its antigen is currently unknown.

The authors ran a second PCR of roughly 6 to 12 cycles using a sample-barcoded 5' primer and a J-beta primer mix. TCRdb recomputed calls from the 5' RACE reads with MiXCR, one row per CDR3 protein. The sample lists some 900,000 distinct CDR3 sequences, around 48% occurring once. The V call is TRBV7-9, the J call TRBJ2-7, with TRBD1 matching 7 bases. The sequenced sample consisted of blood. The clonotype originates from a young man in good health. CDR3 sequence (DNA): TGTGCCAGCAGCTCGACAGGGTTGGCCTACGAGCAGTACTTC. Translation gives CASSSTGLAYEQYF.